This is a list of T cell receptor beta chains from one sample in a study of T cells in Graves' hyperthyroidism and ophthalmopathy. MiXCR was run by TCRdb on the multiplex PCR reads, yielding one entry per CDR3 protein. The sample contains more than 500,000 distinct CDR3 sequences, around 16% of which appear only once. The sample taken for sequencing was blood. The receptors come from a woman in her twenties or thirties with Graves' hyperthyroidism. Both conserved end residues are part of each CDR3. Fields, in order: D gene, V gene, J gene, clone size, CDR3 DNA, CDR3 protein. The D gene is left open where the match is weak. Expanded clones are given a class, and other clones once, few, many or no size at all.

D gene: .; V gene: TRBV29-1; J gene: TRBJ2-1; clone size: .; CDR3 DNA: TGCAGCGTTGTGTCCAATGAGCAGTTCTTC; CDR3 protein: CSVVSNEQFF
D gene: .; V gene: TRBV7-3; J gene: TRBJ2-3; clone size: many; CDR3 DNA: TGTGCCAGCAGCTTAACGGGGGGATTCACAGATACGCAGTATTTT; CDR3 protein: CASSLTGGFTDTQYF
D gene: TRBD2; V gene: TRBV2; J gene: TRBJ2-1; clone size: .; CDR3 DNA: TGTGCCAGCATAGGAGGACTAGCGGGCCACAATGAGCAGTTCTTC; CDR3 protein: CASIGGLAGHNEQFF
D gene: TRBD2; V gene: TRBV4-2; J gene: TRBJ2-3; clone size: .; CDR3 DNA: TGTGCCAGCATGCTCGGCGGGAGTAGCGCAGATACGCAGTATTTT; CDR3 protein: CASMLGGSSADTQYF
D gene: .; V gene: TRBV9; J gene: TRBJ2-3; clone size: few; CDR3 DNA: TGTGCCAGCAGCGTGGCAAGTGATACGCAGTATTTT; CDR3 protein: CASSVASDTQYF
D gene: .; V gene: TRBV19; J gene: TRBJ1-2; clone size: .; CDR3 DNA: TGTGCCAGTAGTATGTCAGTGGCCTATGGCTACACCTTC; CDR3 protein: CASSMSVAYGYTF
D gene: TRBD2; V gene: TRBV9; J gene: TRBJ2-1; clone size: .; CDR3 DNA: TGTGCCAGCAGCGTAAGCGGGAGTACGTTCAACGAGCAGTTCTTC; CDR3 protein: CASSVSGSTFNEQFF
D gene: .; V gene: TRBV6-5; J gene: TRBJ2-3; clone size: few; CDR3 DNA: TGTGCCAGCAGTTACTCGAGAAGCGATACGCAGTATTTT; CDR3 protein: CASSYSRSDTQYF
D gene: .; V gene: TRBV7-9; J gene: TRBJ1-1; clone size: .; CDR3 DNA: TGTGCCAGCAGCCGCGTCAGTCAGGGGACTGAAGCTTTCTTT; CDR3 protein: CASSRVSQGTEAFF
D gene: .; V gene: TRBV30; J gene: TRBJ2-7; clone size: many; CDR3 DNA: TGTGCCTGGAGTGTCGGGACCGATAGCTCCTACGAGCAGTACTTC; CDR3 protein: CAWSVGTDSSYEQYF
D gene: .; V gene: TRBV27; J gene: TRBJ1-3; clone size: .; CDR3 DNA: TGTGCCAGCAGTCTTATTTTGGATTCCTTACTTGAACACTCTGGAAACACCATATATTTT; CDR3 protein: CASSLILDSLLEHSGNTIYF
D gene: .; V gene: TRBV28; J gene: TRBJ2-1; clone size: many; CDR3 DNA: TGTGCCAGCAGCTCTGGGGCTCCCTCGTACAATGAGCAGTTCTTC; CDR3 protein: CASSSGAPSYNEQFF
D gene: .; V gene: TRBV12-3/TRBV12-4; J gene: TRBJ2-1; clone size: many; CDR3 DNA: TGTGCCAGCAGTCCCTCGGGTCTTTTTGAGCAGTTCTTC; CDR3 protein: CASSPSGLFEQFF
D gene: .; V gene: TRBV12-3/TRBV12-4; J gene: TRBJ2-5; clone size: many; CDR3 DNA: TGTGCCAGCAGTCCTCAGGGAAAAGAGACCCAGTACTTC; CDR3 protein: CASSPQGKETQYF
D gene: .; V gene: TRBV7-2; J gene: TRBJ2-7; clone size: many; CDR3 DNA: TGTGCCAGCAGCCCCCGACGGACTACCTACGAGCAGTACTTC; CDR3 protein: CASSPRRTTYEQYF
D gene: TRBD2; V gene: TRBV15; J gene: TRBJ2-3; clone size: .; CDR3 DNA: TGTGCCACCAGCAGAGGGCTAGCGGGGAGCACAGATACGCAGTATTTT; CDR3 protein: CATSRGLAGSTDTQYF
D gene: .; V gene: TRBV6-5; J gene: TRBJ2-7; clone size: many; CDR3 DNA: TGTGCCAGCAGTTACCTTCGGGGGCGCAAGGACGAGCAGTACTTC; CDR3 protein: CASSYLRGRKDEQYF
D gene: TRBD2; V gene: TRBV11-2; J gene: TRBJ2-6; clone size: .; CDR3 DNA: TGTGCCAGCAGCGCGACTAGCGGGAGGGGTACTGGGGCCAACGTCCTGACTTTC; CDR3 protein: CASSATSGRGTGANVLTF
D gene: .; V gene: TRBV2; J gene: TRBJ2-1; clone size: .; CDR3 DNA: TGTGCCAGCACTGAAGGGTACCACGGTGAGCAGTTCTTC; CDR3 protein: CASTEGYHGEQFF
D gene: .; V gene: TRBV29-1; J gene: TRBJ1-2; clone size: many; CDR3 DNA: TGCAGCGTTGACGTACAGGGACGTAACTATGGCTACACCTTC; CDR3 protein: CSVDVQGRNYGYTF
D gene: .; V gene: TRBV20-1; J gene: TRBJ2-7; clone size: .; CDR3 DNA: TGCAGTCCGACACCACCTCTATTGGCGGGGATAGCCTACGAGCAGTACTTC; CDR3 protein: CSPTPPLLAGIAYEQYF
D gene: TRBD2; V gene: TRBV28; J gene: TRBJ2-1; clone size: .; CDR3 DNA: TGTGCCAGCAATCCCGGGACTAGGAGGCAGTTCTTC; CDR3 protein: CASNPGTRRQFF
D gene: .; V gene: TRBV9; J gene: TRBJ2-7; clone size: .; CDR3 DNA: TGTGCCAGCAGCCTCTCCGGGACTGCTTCCTACGAGCAGTACTTC; CDR3 protein: CASSLSGTASYEQYF
D gene: TRBD2; V gene: TRBV19; J gene: TRBJ2-5; clone size: .; CDR3 DNA: TGTGCCAGTGGCGGTGGGGGGGACCCGCTAAGAGAGCAGTACTTC; CDR3 protein: CASGGGGDPLREQYF
D gene: .; V gene: TRBV5-1; J gene: TRBJ1-1; clone size: .; CDR3 DNA: TGCGCCAGCAGCGTTGACGAAGGTAACACTGAAACTTTCTTT; CDR3 protein: CASSVDEGNTETFF
D gene: TRBD2; V gene: TRBV3-1; J gene: TRBJ2-1; clone size: many; CDR3 DNA: TGTGCCAGCAGCTTCCTTAGCGGGAGAAAGAAGGGTGAGCAGTTCTTC; CDR3 protein: CASSFLSGRKKGEQFF
D gene: .; V gene: TRBV4-1; J gene: TRBJ2-2; clone size: .; CDR3 DNA: TGCGCCAGCAGCCAAGAGGGGACGACGAACACCGGGAAGCTGTTTTTT; CDR3 protein: CASSQEGTTNTGKLFF
D gene: TRBD2; V gene: TRBV28; J gene: TRBJ2-5; clone size: .; CDR3 DNA: TGTGCCAGCAGGTTGGGACTAGCGGGAGAGGAGACCCAGTACTTC; CDR3 protein: CASRLGLAGEETQYF
D gene: .; V gene: TRBV6-1; J gene: TRBJ1-1; clone size: many; CDR3 DNA: TGTGCCAGCAGTGAAATGGAGACAGCCAACACTGAAGCTTTCTTT; CDR3 protein: CASSEMETANTEAFF
D gene: .; V gene: TRBV11-2; J gene: TRBJ1-1; clone size: many; CDR3 DNA: TGTGCCAGCAGCTTAGGTCTGGTCGAAGCTTTCTTT; CDR3 protein: CASSLGLVEAFF
D gene: TRBD2; V gene: TRBV12-3/TRBV12-4; J gene: TRBJ2-7; clone size: few; CDR3 DNA: TGTGCCAGCACCCCGACTAGCGGGGCAACCTACGAGCGGTACTTC; CDR3 protein: CASTPTSGATYERYF
D gene: TRBD1; V gene: TRBV20-1; J gene: TRBJ1-5; clone size: .; CDR3 DNA: TGCAGTGCTAGAGACGGGACAGTGAATCAGCCCCAGCATTTT; CDR3 protein: CSARDGTVNQPQHF
D gene: .; V gene: TRBV28; J gene: TRBJ2-1; clone size: many; CDR3 DNA: TGTGCCAGCAGTCCCTCCTGGCGTGAAGACAATGAGCAGTTCTTC; CDR3 protein: CASSPSWREDNEQFF
D gene: TRBD2; V gene: TRBV24-1; J gene: TRBJ2-5; clone size: .; CDR3 DNA: TGTGCCACCAGTGAATGGACTAGCGGCCAAGAGACCCAGTACTTC; CDR3 protein: CATSEWTSGQETQYF
D gene: TRBD2; V gene: TRBV7-8; J gene: TRBJ2-7; clone size: few; CDR3 DNA: TGTGCCAGCAGCCGCCGGACTAGCGGGAGGGCCGGGCCGTACGAGCAGTACTTC; CDR3 protein: CASSRRTSGRAGPYEQYF
D gene: TRBD2; V gene: TRBV3-1; J gene: TRBJ2-1; clone size: .; CDR3 DNA: TGTGCCAGCAGCTCCCGACTAGCGGTCAATGAGCAGTTCTTC; CDR3 protein: CASSSRLAVNEQFF
D gene: .; V gene: TRBV6-1; J gene: TRBJ1-3; clone size: few; CDR3 DNA: TGTGCCAGCAGCCAAGACTTTGCTGGGGGAAACACCATATATTTT; CDR3 protein: CASSQDFAGGNTIYF
D gene: TRBD1; V gene: TRBV28; J gene: TRBJ2-1; clone size: many; CDR3 DNA: TGTGCCAGCAGTTCGACCGGGACAGGGGGCGTTTATGAGCAGTTCTTC; CDR3 protein: CASSSTGTGGVYEQFF
D gene: TRBD2; V gene: TRBV11-2; J gene: TRBJ2-1; clone size: .; CDR3 DNA: TGTGCCAGCAGGGGGACTAGCGGGACGTATGAGCAGTTCTTC; CDR3 protein: CASRGTSGTYEQFF
D gene: TRBD2; V gene: TRBV28; J gene: TRBJ2-1; clone size: many; CDR3 DNA: TGTGCCAGCAGTCCCGGGGGTAGGACTAGCGGGAGTGATGAGCAGTTCTTC; CDR3 protein: CASSPGGRTSGSDEQFF
D gene: TRBD2; V gene: TRBV28; J gene: TRBJ2-1; clone size: many; CDR3 DNA: TGTGCCAGCAGTCGCCTAGCGGAAGTGCAATTCTTC; CDR3 protein: CASSRLAEVQFF
D gene: TRBD1; V gene: TRBV2; J gene: TRBJ1-4; clone size: many; CDR3 DNA: TGTGCCAGCAGTGAAGGGGACAGTGGTGAAAAACTGTTTTTT; CDR3 protein: CASSEGDSGEKLFF
D gene: TRBD2; V gene: TRBV11-3; J gene: TRBJ2-2; clone size: .; CDR3 DNA: TGTGCCAGCAGCTCCGTTGGACTAGCGGGAGGGCCGGGCACCGGGGAGCTGTTTTTT; CDR3 protein: CASSSVGLAGGPGTGELFF
D gene: .; V gene: TRBV12-3/TRBV12-4; J gene: TRBJ2-7; clone size: many; CDR3 DNA: TGTGCCAGCAGCACAAGTCAATCACGCTCCTACGAGCAGTACTTC; CDR3 protein: CASSTSQSRSYEQYF